The following is a T cell receptor beta chain sequence with its context. The antigen remains unidentified. Germline CDR1 reads LGHNT; CDR2 reads FRNRAP. After removal of 3 bases from V and 4 bases from J, the junction contained 4 bases not matched to a gene. CDR3 length equals 15 residues. Only one heparinised blood draw was taken per donor, and its volume averaged around 110 mL. Isolated RNA was reverse transcribed in full, so expressed TCRB transcripts were sequenced. Clones were sequenced by immunoSEQ multiplex PCR, and TCRdb holds only the in-frame ones, with some missing. The sample lists about 160,000 clones; 6.5% to 8.5% were seen once. This record comes from a study of beta chain features in type 1 diabetes. Study details: Across all samples, approximately 99 million sorted cells were examined. Notes on the study in general: In every one of the four CD4+ subsets, TCRB CDR3s were moderately but significantly shorter in Type 1 diabetes patients. Here, the possible influence of HLA type (on TCRB rearrangement) remained unresolved. In type 1 diabetes patients, VDJ junctions had fewer insertions; deletions at these junctions were more frequent.

The genes are TRBV12-5 and TRBJ1-5; TRBD1 matches 9 bases. The sequence came from a woman younger than 35 with type 1 diabetes. Sequencing input: central memory CD4+ T cells from blood. The CDR3 nucleotides read TGTGCTAGTGGTTTCCGCGGGACAGGGAATCAGCCCCAGCATTTT. Translation gives CASGFRGTGNQPQHF.